The 26 T cell receptor beta chains presented below share a single source sample, sequenced in a study of shared clonotypes between healthy human individuals. The assay was immunoSEQ multiplex PCR, and TCRdb's table has in-frame clones only and misses some. The table lists approximately 2.3 million clones, 85% to 95% of them singletons. Sequenced: naive CD4+ T cells from PBMCs. Subset noted: CD45RA+ positively selected. Every receptor here comes from a man between 18 and 35 years old in good health. Some clones in this sample may be carry-over from other donors' samples.

The rearrangement links TRBV9 to TRBJ2-5, with 8 bases that match TRBD2. J lost 4 bases, V lost 0 bases, and 8 bases had no gene match. The CDR3 contains 16 residues. Germline-derived CDR1 and CDR2 are SGDLS and YYNGEE. CDR3 residues: CASSVGGLASRETQYF. Written as DNA, the CDR3 is TGTGCCAGCAGCGTAGGCGGACTAGCCTCACGAGAGACCCAGTACTTC.

CDR3 coding DNA: TGTGCCAGCCTTAAAGCCCCATCGGTCGAGGGCGGGGAGCTGTTTTTT. Translating gives CASLKAPSVEGGELFF. This chain joins TRBV5-4 and TRBJ2-2, with D perhaps TRBD2 (5 bases). The CDR3 has 16 amino acids. The ends were cut back, 7 bases at V and 7 bases at J, with 23 bases in the middle. From germline, CDR1 is SGHNT and CDR2 YYREEE (reference sequence).

The genes are TRBV29-1 and TRBJ2-3; 9 bases align to TRBD2. Germline V gene lookup returns CDR1 SQVTM and CDR2 ANQGSEA. This CDR3 is built from 14 residues. Losses at the gene ends were 6 bases for V and 0 bases for J; bases not matched to a gene: 4. The CDR3 nucleotides are TGCAGCGTGCGGGAGGGGCCTAGCACAGATACGCAGTATTTT. This encodes CSVREGPSTDTQYF.

This clone was seen a single time. CDR3 residues: CASSLEAVPDTQYF. CDR3 DNA sequence: TGCGCCAGCAGCTTGGAGGCTGTCCCAGATACGCAGTATTTT. The V gene is TRBV5-1, the J gene TRBJ2-3, with D unclear. The CDR3 has 14 residues. The germline CDR1 and CDR2 sequences are SGHRS and YFSETQ. The V end was cut by 0 bases, the J end by 4 bases, with 9 bases between.

The V and J genes are TRBV29-1 and TRBJ2-7; D is possibly TRBD1 (6 bases). Per the germline V gene, CDR1 is SQVTM and CDR2 is ANQGSEA. The CDR3 runs to 14 residues. Trimming shortened V by 6 bases and J by 0 bases, and 15 bases separated the two germline ends. The DNA for the CDR3 is TGCAGCGTCGCGGACAGATTATACTCCTACGAGCAGTACTTC. It codes for CSVADRLYSYEQYF.

This chain links TRBV7-9 with TRBJ2-6, with a weak D call TRBD1 (6 bases). Trimming removed 0 bases at V and 0 bases at J, with 6 bases between. Germline assignment: CDR1 SEHNR and CDR2 FQNEAQ (reference sequence). The CDR3 contains 16 residues. The CDR3 DNA sequence: TGTGCCAGCAGCTTAGCCAGGGGCTCTGGGGCCAACGTCCTGACTTTC. Translation: CASSLARGSGANVLTF. Variable domain in full (rest from reference TRBV7-9 and TRBJ2-6): DTGVSQNPRHKITKRGQNVTFRCDPISEHNRLYWYRQTLGQGPEFLTYFQNEAQLEKSRLLSDRFSAERPKGSFSTLEIQRTEQGDSAMYLCASSLARGSGANVLTFGAGSRLTVL.

V usage is TRBV19 and J usage is TRBJ2-1; D may match TRBD1 or TRBD2 (5 bases each). V was trimmed by 5 bases and J by 9 bases, leaving 20 bases between them. From germline, CDR1 is LNHDA and CDR2 SQIVND (reference sequence). This CDR3 is built from 15 residues. The CDR3 reads CASSEPGTRPTEQFF. CDR3 bases: TGTGCCAGTAGTGAACCCGGGACCAGACCCACTGAGCAGTTCTTC. The full variable domain, with the rest looked up from reference TRBV19 and TRBJ2-1, is DGGITQSPKYLFRKEGQNVTLSCEQNLNHDAMYWYRQDPGQGLRLIYYSQIVNDFQKGDIAEGYSVSREKKESFPLTVTSAQKNPTAFYLCASSEPGTRPTEQFFGPGTRLTVL.

The chain joins TRBV2 to TRBJ2-6; unclear D gene. The CDR3 covers 17 residues. Germline V gene sequence: CDR1 SNHLY, CDR2 FYNNEI. V lost 3 bases and J lost 0, with 12 bases in between. The CDR3: CASSDQIASSGANVLTF. In DNA form, the CDR3 reads TGTGCCAGCAGTGACCAGATTGCAAGCTCTGGGGCCAACGTCCTGACTTTC.

J is TRBJ2-7 and V is TRBV19; the match to TRBD2 covers 11 bases. The CDR3 sequence is 16 residues long. Losses at the gene ends were 5 bases for V and 3 bases for J; bases not matched to a gene: 9. CDR1 and CDR2 (germline): LNHDA, SQIVND (reference sequence). The CDR3 DNA sequence: TGTGCCAGTAGTGCGGGACTAGCGGACGCAAACTACGAGCAGTACTTC. This translates into CASSAGLADANYEQYF.

V is TRBV7-9 and J is TRBJ2-1; D gene ambiguous. The CDR3 totals 12 residues. CDR1 is SEHNR and CDR2 is FQNEAQ in the germline V gene (reference sequence). Trimming removed 8 bases from V and 9 bases from J, with 14 bases in between. The DNA of the CDR3 is TGTGCCAGCTCCGTGTTATTCGTTGAGCAGTTCTTC. Residues: CASSVLFVEQFF.

The chain couples TRBV4-1 to TRBJ2-7, with 11 bases identical to TRBD2. Germline V gene lookup returns CDR1 MGHRA and CDR2 YSYEKL. V lost 5 bases to trimming and J lost 1 base; unmatched junction nucleotides: 13. This CDR3 has 18 amino acids. The CDR3 is CASSDTRGTSGSSYEQYF. In nucleotides, the CDR3 is TGCGCCAGCAGCGATACAAGAGGAACTAGCGGGAGTTCCTACGAGCAGTACTTC.

CDR3 in DNA: TGTGCCACCAGCAGAGTGCCTAGCGTACCAGATGAGCAGTTCTTC. Its translation is CATSRVPSVPDEQFF. J is TRBJ2-1 and V is TRBV15; D possibly corresponds to TRBD2 (6 bases). CDR1 and CDR2 (germline): LNHNV, YYDKDF (reference sequence). This CDR3 is 15 amino acids long. Trimming pared 1 base from V and 8 bases from J, leaving 15 bases between.

The chain links TRBV14 to TRBJ1-1; the D gene is possibly TRBD1 (5 bases). The CDR3 runs to 15 residues. From germline, CDR1 is SGHDN and CDR2 FVKESK. Trimming removed 0 bases from V and 1 base from J, with 9 bases in between. CDR3 loop: CASSQDLGRNTEAFF. CDR3 nucleotides: TGTGCCAGCAGCCAAGATCTGGGGCGGAACACTGAAGCTTTCTTT.

The genes are TRBV29-1 and TRBJ2-4; 8 positions agree with TRBD1. The CDR3 sequence is 15 residues long. Germline assignment: CDR1 SQVTM and CDR2 ANQGSEA. V shed 4 bases and J 2 bases; nucleotides not matched to a gene: 7. CDR3 coding DNA: TGCAGCGTTGTACCAGGGGGCGAAACCAAAAACATTCAGTACTTC. Protein sequence: CSVVPGGETKNIQYF. The full variable domain, with the rest looked up from reference TRBV29-1 and TRBJ2-4, is SAVISQKPSRDICQRGTSLTIQCQVDSQVTMMFWYRQQPGQSLTLIATANQGSEATYESGFVIDKFPISRPNLTFSTLTVSNMSPEDSSIYLCSVVPGGETKNIQYFGAGTRLSVL.

In regard to this clone: Other DNA variants within this sample encode the same CDR3. This chain links TRBV5-1 with TRBJ1-1, with D possibly matching TRBD1 (5 bases). From germline, CDR1 is SGHRS and CDR2 YFSETQ. V lost 0 bases to trimming and J lost 5 bases, with 11 bases between them. This CDR3 comprises 14 residues. CDR3 bases: TGCGCCAGCAGCTTGGAGGGACGGGGGACTGAAGCTTTCTTT. Translated, it gives CASSLEGRGTEAFF.

Of note for this clone: Other DNA sequences in this specimen translate into the identical CDR3. This sequence joins TRBV7-2 and TRBJ1-5; no clear D. The V and J ends lost 5 bases and 5 bases respectively, with 7 bases between them. Germline V lookup: CDR1 SGHTA, CDR2 FQGNSA. The CDR3 runs to 12 residues. CDR3 sequence (DNA): TGTGCCAGCAGCCCGGGGTATCAGCCCCAGCATTTT. It codes for CASSPGYQPQHF.

The gene calls are TRBV9 and TRBJ2-1; D may be TRBD2 (5 bases). The V end lost 3 bases, the J end lost 8 bases, and 18 bases lay between the germline ends. CDR1 and CDR2 from the germline V gene are SGDLS and YYNGEE. There are 15 residues in the CDR3. CDR3 protein: CASSASSRDNDEQFF. The CDR3 DNA is TGTGCCAGCAGCGCAAGCTCTCGGGATAACGATGAGCAGTTCTTC.

This clone was recorded a few times. The V and J genes are TRBV6-1 and TRBJ1-1; the match to TRBD1 covers 7 bases. Looked up from germline, CDR1 is MNHNS and CDR2 is SASEGT. This CDR3 comprises 13 residues. J lost 2 bases, V lost 5 bases, and 2 bases had no gene match. CDR3 DNA sequence: TGTGCCAGCAGTCAAGGGGGCAACACTGAAGCTTTCTTT. As protein: CASSQGGNTEAFF.

A remark on this clone: Other DNA sequences in this specimen translate into the identical CDR3. This chain joins TRBV6-5 and TRBJ1-2; D unclear. V was shortened by 0 bases and J by 5 bases, with 7 bases between the two germline ends. The CDR3 consists of 13 residues. Germline CDR1 is MNHEY and CDR2 is SVGAGI. The CDR3 nucleotides read TGTGCCAGCAGTTACTCGGGAGGGTATGGCTACACCTTC. Translated, it gives CASSYSGGYGYTF.

The chain employs TRBV4-1 and TRBJ2-7; D possibly corresponds to TRBD1 (6 bases). V was pared by 4 bases and J by 2 bases, with 18 bases between. Germline CDR1 and CDR2: MGHRA and YSYEKL. The CDR3 is 16 amino acids. CDR3 nucleotides: TGCGCCAGCAGCCTGCCCGTAGGACAGAGACCCTACGAGCAGTACTTC. It translates to CASSLPVGQRPYEQYF.

The chain carries TRBV10-1 and TRBJ2-4; no clear D gene. V gave up 10 bases and J gave up 6 bases, with 13 bases separating them. CDR3 size: 12 residues. The germline gives CDR1 WNHNN, CDR2 SYGVQD (reference sequence). This CDR3 reads CANTHCVNIQYF. The CDR3, as DNA: TGCGCCAACACACACTGCGTAAACATTCAGTACTTC.

This clone was detected a few times. The same CDR3 is also encoded by other DNA sequences in this sample. This chain uses TRBV28 with TRBJ1-5; no definite D call. V was pared by 3 bases and J by 2 bases, with 5 bases between. Germline V gene sequence: CDR1 MDHEN, CDR2 SYDVKM. The CDR3 has 13 residues. The CDR3 DNA sequence: TGTGCCAGCAGTTTTACGGGCAATCAGCCCCAGCATTTT. Residues: CASSFTGNQPQHF.

A note on this clone: Compared with germline, one end of the junction differs, possibly owing to a read error. The V and J genes are TRBV9 and TRBJ2-5, with a possible D match to TRBD1 (5 bases). From germline, CDR1 is SGDLS and CDR2 YYNGEE. The CDR3 spans 14 residues. This chain's CDR3 is CASTRVPGQGTQYF. CDR3 nucleotide sequence: TGTGCCAGCACCCGAGTCCCAGGGCAAGGGACCCAGTACTTC.

The V call is TRBV18, the J call TRBJ2-3; 9 bases are shared with TRBD1. V lost 4 bases and J lost 2; bases outside the gene matches: 13. Germline V CDR1 and CDR2: KGHSH, LQKENI. This CDR3 region has 18 residues. DNA for the CDR3: TGTGCCAGCTCACTTTACCTAGGACAGGGGCCCGTCACAGATACGCAGTATTTT. Translation: CASSLYLGQGPVTDTQYF.

This chain connects TRBV4-2 to TRBJ2-1; 7 positions agree with TRBD2. V trimming: 2 bases; J trimming: 5 bases; junction bases outside the gene matches: 9. The CDR3 contains 16 residues. CDR1 and CDR2 from the germline V gene are LGHNA and YNFKEQ. This CDR3 is CASSQPQRESHNEQFF. Here the CDR3 DNA reads TGTGCCAGCAGCCAACCCCAGCGGGAAAGCCACAATGAGCAGTTCTTC.

Comment on this clone: The identical CDR3 is also encoded by other nucleotide sequences in the sample. V and J are TRBV28 and TRBJ2-7; D unclear. V lost 3 bases to trimming and J lost 5 bases, with 8 bases between them. CDR1 and CDR2 from the germline V gene are MDHEN and SYDVKM. This CDR3 is 12 amino acids long. This CDR3 reads CASSLVRNEQYF. For the CDR3, the DNA is TGTGCCAGCAGTTTGGTGAGAAACGAGCAGTACTTC.